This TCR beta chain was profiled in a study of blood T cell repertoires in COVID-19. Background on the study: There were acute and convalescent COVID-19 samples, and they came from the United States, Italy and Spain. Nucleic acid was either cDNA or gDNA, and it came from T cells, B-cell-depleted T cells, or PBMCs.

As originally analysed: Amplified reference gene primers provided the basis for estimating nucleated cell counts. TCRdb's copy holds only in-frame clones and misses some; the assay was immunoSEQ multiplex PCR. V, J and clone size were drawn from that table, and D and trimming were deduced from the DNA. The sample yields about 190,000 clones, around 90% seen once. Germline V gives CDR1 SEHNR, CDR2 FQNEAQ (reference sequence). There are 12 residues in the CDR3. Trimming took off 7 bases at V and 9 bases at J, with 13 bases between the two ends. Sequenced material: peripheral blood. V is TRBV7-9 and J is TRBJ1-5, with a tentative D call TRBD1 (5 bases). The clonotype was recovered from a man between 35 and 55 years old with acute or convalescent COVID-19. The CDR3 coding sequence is TGTGCCAGCACCACAGTCGGGGGGCCCCAGCATTTT. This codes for CASTTVGGPQHF.